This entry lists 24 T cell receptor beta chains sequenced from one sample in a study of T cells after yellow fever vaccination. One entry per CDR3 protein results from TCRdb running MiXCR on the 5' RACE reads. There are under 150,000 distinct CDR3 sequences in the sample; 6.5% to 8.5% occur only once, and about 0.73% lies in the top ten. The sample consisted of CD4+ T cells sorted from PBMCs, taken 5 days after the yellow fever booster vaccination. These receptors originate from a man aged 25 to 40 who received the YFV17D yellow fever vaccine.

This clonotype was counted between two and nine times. The CDR3 sequence: CSATDRGGSYEQYF. DNA for the CDR3: TGCAGCGCCACGGACAGGGGGGGATCCTACGAGCAGTACTTC. The chain links TRBV29-1 to TRBJ2-7; TRBD1 matches 10 bases. From germline, CDR1 is SQVTM and CDR2 ANQGSEA. Trimming at V came to 7 bases and at J to 1 base, leaving 7 bases not matched to a gene. There are 14 residues in the CDR3.

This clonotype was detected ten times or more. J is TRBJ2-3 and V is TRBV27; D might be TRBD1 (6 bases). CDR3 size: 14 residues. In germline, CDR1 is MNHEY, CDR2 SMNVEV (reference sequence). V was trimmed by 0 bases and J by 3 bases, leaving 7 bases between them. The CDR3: CASSLSGATDTQYF. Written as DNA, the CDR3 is TGTGCCAGCAGTTTATCGGGGGCAACAGATACGCAGTATTTT.

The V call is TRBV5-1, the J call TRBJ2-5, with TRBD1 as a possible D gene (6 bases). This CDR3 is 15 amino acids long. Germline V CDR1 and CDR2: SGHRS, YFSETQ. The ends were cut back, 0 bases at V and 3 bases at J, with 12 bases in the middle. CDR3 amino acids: CASSLARTEEETQYF. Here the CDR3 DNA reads TGCGCCAGCAGCTTGGCAAGGACAGAAGAAGAGACCCAGTACTTC.

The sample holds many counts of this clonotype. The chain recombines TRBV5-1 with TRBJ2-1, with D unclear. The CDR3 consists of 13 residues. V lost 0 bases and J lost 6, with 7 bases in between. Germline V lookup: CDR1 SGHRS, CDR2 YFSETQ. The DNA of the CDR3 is TGCGCCAGCAGCTTGGAACTAACCAATGAGCAGTTCTTC. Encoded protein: CASSLELTNEQFF.

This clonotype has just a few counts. The CDR3 loop is CASSQERVWSNQPQHF. The CDR3 DNA sequence: TGCGCCAGCAGCCAAGAGAGAGTATGGAGCAATCAGCCCCAGCATTTT. This chain joins TRBV4-3 and TRBJ1-5; D call uncertain. Per germline, CDR1 LGHNA and CDR2 YSLEER. The CDR3 covers 16 residues. Trimming took off 0 bases at V and 1 base at J, with 10 bases between the two ends.

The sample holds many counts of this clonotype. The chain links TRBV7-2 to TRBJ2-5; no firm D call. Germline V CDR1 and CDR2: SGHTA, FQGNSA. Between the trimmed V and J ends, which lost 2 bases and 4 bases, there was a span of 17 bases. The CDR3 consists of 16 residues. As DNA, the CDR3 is TGTGCCAGCAGCTTATTGGATGGAGTGGTTGGAGAGACCCAGTACTTC. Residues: CASSLLDGVVGETQYF.

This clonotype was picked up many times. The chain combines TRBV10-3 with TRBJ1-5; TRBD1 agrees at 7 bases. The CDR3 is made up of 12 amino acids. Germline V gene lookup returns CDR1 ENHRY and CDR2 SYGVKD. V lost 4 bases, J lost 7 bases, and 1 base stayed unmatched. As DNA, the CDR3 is TGTGCCATCAGTGGGACAGGCCAGCCCCAGCATTTT. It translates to CAISGTGQPQHF.

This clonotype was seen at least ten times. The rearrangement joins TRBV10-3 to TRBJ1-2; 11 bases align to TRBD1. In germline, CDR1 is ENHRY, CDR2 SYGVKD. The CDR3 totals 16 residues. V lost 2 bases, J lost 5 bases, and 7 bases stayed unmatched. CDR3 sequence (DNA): TGTGCCATCAGTGAGACCCCGGACAGGGGGCTGTATGGCTACACCTTC. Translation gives CAISETPDRGLYGYTF.

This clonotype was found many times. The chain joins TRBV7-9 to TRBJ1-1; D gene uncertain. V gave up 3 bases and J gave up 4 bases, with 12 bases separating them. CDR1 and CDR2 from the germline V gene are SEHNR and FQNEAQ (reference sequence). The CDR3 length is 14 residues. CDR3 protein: CASSFGKMGTEAFF. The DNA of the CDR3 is TGTGCCAGCAGCTTCGGGAAGATGGGCACTGAAGCTTTCTTT.

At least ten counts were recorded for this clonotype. The CDR3 reads CASSHPASYEQYF. Written as DNA, the CDR3 is TGTGCCAGCAGCCACCCTGCTTCCTACGAGCAGTACTTC. The V and J genes are TRBV7-9 and TRBJ2-7; the D is unclear. Germline lookup yields CDR1 SEHNR and CDR2 FQNEAQ (reference sequence). Deletions cut 5 bases from V and 1 base from J, with 9 bases between. CDR3 length equals 13 residues.

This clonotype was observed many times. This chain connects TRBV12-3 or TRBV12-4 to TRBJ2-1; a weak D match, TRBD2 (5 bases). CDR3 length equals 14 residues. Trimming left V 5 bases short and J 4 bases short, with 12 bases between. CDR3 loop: CASSGSWGYNEQFF. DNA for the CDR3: TGTGCCAGCAGTGGGAGTTGGGGTTACAATGAGCAGTTCTTC.

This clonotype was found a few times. The CDR3: CASSLSGGGHNEQFF. CDR3 bases: TGTGCCAGCAGCTTATCTGGGGGAGGCCACAATGAGCAGTTCTTC. J is TRBJ2-1 and V is TRBV7-3; possible D gene TRBD2, 6 bases. The V end was cut by 2 bases, the J end by 5 bases, with 13 bases between. The CDR3 is 15 residues long. Germline values: CDR1 SGHTA, CDR2 FQGTGA.

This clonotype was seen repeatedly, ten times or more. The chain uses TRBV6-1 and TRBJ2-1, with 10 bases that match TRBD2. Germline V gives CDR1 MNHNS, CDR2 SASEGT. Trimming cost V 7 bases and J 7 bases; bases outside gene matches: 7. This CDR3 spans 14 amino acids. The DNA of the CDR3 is TGTGCCAGCATTGTTAGCGGGAGGACGAATGAGCAGTTCTTC. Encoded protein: CASIVSGRTNEQFF.

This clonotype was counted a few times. CDR3 DNA sequence: TGCGCCAGCAGCTTGGCAACCAGGGTTCCCTACGAGCAGTACTTC. Protein product: CASSLATRVPYEQYF. The chain links TRBV5-1 to TRBJ2-7; TRBD1 is a possible D gene (5 bases). This CDR3 contains 15 residues. Germline-derived CDR1 and CDR2 are SGHRS and YFSETQ. V was shortened by 0 bases and J by 2 bases, with 12 bases between the two germline ends.

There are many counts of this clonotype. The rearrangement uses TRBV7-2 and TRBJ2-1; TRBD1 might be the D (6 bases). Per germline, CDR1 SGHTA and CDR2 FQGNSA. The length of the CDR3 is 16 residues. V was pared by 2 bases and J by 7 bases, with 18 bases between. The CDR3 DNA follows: TGTGCCAGCAGCTTACTTGGGACACAAGCTACGAATGAGCAGTTCTTC. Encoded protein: CASSLLGTQATNEQFF.

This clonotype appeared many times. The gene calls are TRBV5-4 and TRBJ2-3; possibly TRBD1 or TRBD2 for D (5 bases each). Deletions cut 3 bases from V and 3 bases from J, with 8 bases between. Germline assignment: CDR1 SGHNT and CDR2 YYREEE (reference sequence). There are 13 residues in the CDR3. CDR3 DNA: TGTGCCAGCAGCTCCGAGGGGACAGATACGCAGTATTTT. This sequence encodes CASSSEGTDTQYF.

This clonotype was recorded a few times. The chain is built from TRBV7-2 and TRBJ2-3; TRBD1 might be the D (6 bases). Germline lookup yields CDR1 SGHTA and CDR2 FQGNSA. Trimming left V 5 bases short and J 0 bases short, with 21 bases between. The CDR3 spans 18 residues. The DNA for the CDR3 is TGTGCCAGCAGCCTAAGCGCAGGGGCACTTCTGAGCACAGATACGCAGTATTTT. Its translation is CASSLSAGALLSTDTQYF.

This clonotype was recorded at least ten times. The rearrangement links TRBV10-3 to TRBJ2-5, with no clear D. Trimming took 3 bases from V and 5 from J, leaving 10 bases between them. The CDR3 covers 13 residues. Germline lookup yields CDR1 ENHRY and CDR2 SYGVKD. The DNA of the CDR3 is TGTGCCATCAGTGACCACGGGCGGGAGACCCAGTACTTC. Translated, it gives CAISDHGRETQYF.

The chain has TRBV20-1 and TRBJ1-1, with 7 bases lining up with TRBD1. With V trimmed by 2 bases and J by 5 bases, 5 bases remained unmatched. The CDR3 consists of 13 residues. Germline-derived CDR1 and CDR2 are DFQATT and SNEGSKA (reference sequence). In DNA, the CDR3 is TGCAGTGCTAGATCCCCGACAGGGACTGAAGCTTTCTTT. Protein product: CSARSPTGTEAFF.

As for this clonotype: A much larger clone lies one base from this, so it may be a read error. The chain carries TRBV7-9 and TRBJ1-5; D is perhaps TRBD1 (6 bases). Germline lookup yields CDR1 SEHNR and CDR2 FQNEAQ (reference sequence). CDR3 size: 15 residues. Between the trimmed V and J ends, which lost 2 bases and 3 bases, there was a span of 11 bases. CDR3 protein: CASSLRGELNQPQHF. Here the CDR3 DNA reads TGTGCCAGCAGCTTAAGGGGGGAACTCAATCAGCCCCAGCATTTT.

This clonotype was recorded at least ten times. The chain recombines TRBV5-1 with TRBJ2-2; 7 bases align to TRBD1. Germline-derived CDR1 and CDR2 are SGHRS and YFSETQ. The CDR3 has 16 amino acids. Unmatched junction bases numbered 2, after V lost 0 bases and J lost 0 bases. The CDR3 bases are TGCGCCAGCAGCTTGGGAGGGACAGCGAACACCGGGGAGCTGTTTTTT. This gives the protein CASSLGGTANTGELFF. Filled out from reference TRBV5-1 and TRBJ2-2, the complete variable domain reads KAGVTQTPRYLIKTRGQQVTLSCSPISGHRSVSWYQQTPGQGLQFLFEYFSETQRNKGNFPGRFSGRQFSNSRSEMNVSTLELGDSALYLCASSLGGTANTGELFFGEGSRLTVL.

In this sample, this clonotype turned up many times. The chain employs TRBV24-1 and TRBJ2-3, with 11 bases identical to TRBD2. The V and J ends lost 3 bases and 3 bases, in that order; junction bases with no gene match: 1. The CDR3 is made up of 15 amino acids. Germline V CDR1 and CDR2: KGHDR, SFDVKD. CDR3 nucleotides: TGTGCCACCAGTGATACTAGCGGGAGAACAGATACGCAGTATTTT. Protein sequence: CATSDTSGRTDTQYF.

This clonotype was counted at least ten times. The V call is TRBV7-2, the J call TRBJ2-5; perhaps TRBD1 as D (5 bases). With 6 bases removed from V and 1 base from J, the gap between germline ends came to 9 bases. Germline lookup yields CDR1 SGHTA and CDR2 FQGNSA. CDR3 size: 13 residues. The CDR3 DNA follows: TGTGCCAGCAGTAGGGGTATCCAAGAGACCCAGTACTTC. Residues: CASSRGIQETQYF.

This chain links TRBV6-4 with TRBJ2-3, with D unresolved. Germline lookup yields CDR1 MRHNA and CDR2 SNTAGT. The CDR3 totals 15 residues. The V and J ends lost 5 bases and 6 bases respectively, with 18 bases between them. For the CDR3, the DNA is TGTGCCAGCAGTCCCTCTGGTGTAGCCAGGGATACGCAGTATTTT. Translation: CASSPSGVARDTQYF.